These T cell receptor beta chains were read from a single sample in a study of response to subunit inactivated influenza vaccine. TCRdb processed the RT-PCR reads anew with MiXCR; each CDR3 protein has one entry. Among about 540,000 distinct CDR3 sequences listed, roughly 23% were seen once. This sample also belongs to another study, concerning T cells expressing NK-cell markers.

The material sequenced was CD4+ T cells sorted from PBMCs, taken roughly 13 days after vaccination. The receptor set was obtained from a man aged 45 to 65 who received an inactivated influenza vaccine. CDR3s include the opening cysteine and the closing phenylalanine or tryptophan. A D gene is named only where the DNA matches it firmly. Clone size, where shown, is once, few, many, or a class for clones that have expanded.

>TRBD1|TRBJ2-2|-|TRBV7-2
TGTGCCAGCAGCTCAATTCCGGGACAGGGAGGCGGGGAGCTGTTTTTT
CASSSIPGQGGGELFF
>-|TRBJ2-5|-|TRBV5-1
TGCGCCAGCAGCTTGATGGTTGGGGAAGAGACCCAGTACTTC
CASSLMVGEETQYF
>-|TRBJ2-7|-|TRBV4-3
TGCGCCAGCAGCCAAGATTTTCGGGATAGCGAGCAGTACTTC
CASSQDFRDSEQYF
>TRBD1|TRBJ2-3|few|TRBV29-1
TGCAGCGTGAGGGCAGGGGGCGCAAGGACAGATACGCAGTATTTT
CSVRAGGARTDTQYF
>TRBD1|TRBJ2-3|-|TRBV7-2
TGTGCCAGCAGCTTACATGGGACAGGCAAAACAGATACGCAGTATTTT
CASSLHGTGKTDTQYF
>-|TRBJ1-3|few|TRBV10-3
TGTGCCATCAGTTGGGGGGATGACTCTGGAAACACCATATATTTT
CAISWGDDSGNTIYF
>-|TRBJ2-3|few|TRBV9
TGTGCCAGCAGCGTAGGGGGAATCAGCACAGATACGCAGTATTTT
CASSVGGISTDTQYF
>-|TRBJ2-5|-|TRBV2
TGTGCCAGCAGCGAAACAGCGGCGAAGGTCAAGACCCAGTACTTC
CASSETAAKVKTQYF
>-|TRBJ2-7|-|TRBV12-3/TRBV12-4
TGTGCCAGCAGCCGGGGGGCAGGGCCCACCTACGAGCAGTACTTC
CASSRGAGPTYEQYF
>TRBD2|TRBJ2-5|-|TRBV11-1
TGTGCCAGCAGCTTAGCAGGGACTAGCGGCAATCCCCGGGAGACCCAGTACTTC
CASSLAGTSGNPRETQYF
>-|TRBJ2-3|-|TRBV29-1
TGCAGCACCGCAATAGATACGCAGTATTTT
CSTAIDTQYF
>TRBD2|TRBJ2-3|few|TRBV4-3
TGCGCCAGCAGCCTCCAGCGGGAGAGAAAAGATACGCAGTATTTT
CASSLQRERKDTQYF
>-|TRBJ2-5|few|TRBV3-1
TGTGCCAGCAGCCAAGGAGGGACCACACGAGAGACCCAGTACTTC
CASSQGGTTRETQYF
>-|TRBJ1-3|-|TRBV20-1
TGCAGTGCTAGAGAGGGGCAAAACACCATATATTTT
CSAREGQNTIYF
>-|TRBJ2-7|-|TRBV29-1
TGCAGCGTTGCCCAGCCGGAGATCCCCTACGAGCAGTACTTC
CSVAQPEIPYEQYF
>TRBD1|TRBJ1-6|-|TRBV7-9
TGTGCCAGCAGCTTCCCCCGACAGGGACGGAATTCACCCCTCCACTTT
CASSFPRQGRNSPLHF
>-|TRBJ2-1|-|TRBV6-5
TGTGCCAGCAGTTACGCCGGCACCCGGGGCAATGAGCAGTTCTTC
CASSYAGTRGNEQFF
>-|TRBJ1-1|-|TRBV11-2
TGTGCCAGCAGCATCCTCGGGGCGGACACTGAAGCTTTCTTT
CASSILGADTEAFF
>TRBD2|TRBJ2-7|-|TRBV19
TGTGCCAGTAGTCCGGGGGGGGGTATCGGCTACGAGCAGTACTTC
CASSPGGGIGYEQYF
>-|TRBJ2-1|-|TRBV20-1
TGCAGTGCTAGCGGTGATGAGCAGTTCTTC
CSASGDEQFF
>-|TRBJ2-2|-|TRBV11-2
TGTGCCAGCAGCAAAAAAGGGCTCACCGGGGAGCTGTTTTTT
CASSKKGLTGELFF
>-|TRBJ1-1|few|TRBV12-3/TRBV12-4
TGTGCCAGCAGTACGGTTGGAAGGAACACTGAAGCTTTCTTT
CASSTVGRNTEAFF
>-|TRBJ1-5|many|TRBV4-3
TGCGCCAGCAGCCAAGATTTCCGCAATCAGCCCCAGCATTTT
CASSQDFRNQPQHF
>-|TRBJ1-1|few|TRBV5-1
TGCGCCAGCAGGGAGGGGACGAACACTGAAGCTTTCTTT
CASREGTNTEAFF
>-|TRBJ2-7|many|TRBV28
TGTGCCAGCAGTTCCCGATCGACAGCGCTCTACGAGCAGTACTTC
CASSSRSTALYEQYF
>TRBD2|TRBJ2-7|few|TRBV7-2
TGTGCCAGCAGCTTAGGGTTAGGACTAGGGTCCTACGAGCAGTACTTC
CASSLGLGLGSYEQYF
>-|TRBJ1-5|-|TRBV12-3/TRBV12-4
TGTGCCAGCAGTTTAGCGCTGACCCAGCCCCAGCATTTT
CASSLALTQPQHF
>-|TRBJ2-7|few|TRBV5-1
TGCGCCAGCAGCTTGGAGGGGGGCTACGAGCAGTACTTC
CASSLEGGYEQYF
>-|TRBJ1-2|-|TRBV28
TGTGCCAGCACCTCCGGGAGGGCCTATGGCTACACCTTC
CASTSGRAYGYTF
>-|TRBJ2-1|few|TRBV24-1
TGTGCCACCAGAAACTCCTACAATGAGCAGTTCTTC
CATRNSYNEQFF
>-|TRBJ1-1|-|TRBV3-1
TGTGCCAGCAGCACCCTGAACACTGAAGCTTTCTTT
CASSTLNTEAFF
>TRBD2|TRBJ2-5|-|TRBV11-2
TGTGCCAGCAGCTCCCGACCGGGACTAGCCCAAGAGACCCAGTACTTC
CASSSRPGLAQETQYF
>-|TRBJ2-5|-|TRBV11-2
TGTGCCAGCAGCCAAGGGAACCTAGCGGAGACCCAGTACTTC
CASSQGNLAETQYF
>-|TRBJ2-2|-|TRBV20-1
TGCAGTGCCCGGGGACACCTAAACACCGGGGAGCTGTTTTTT
CSARGHLNTGELFF
>-|TRBJ2-5|many|TRBV7-2
TGTGCCAGCAGCCCCTATCGAGAGACCCAGTACTTC
CASSPYRETQYF
>TRBD2|TRBJ2-3|few|TRBV29-1
TGCAGCGTGAGACTAGCGGGGGGGCCTACAGATACGCAGTATTTT
CSVRLAGGPTDTQYF
>TRBD1|TRBJ2-7|few|TRBV28
TGTGCCAGCAAGGCGACAGGGATGACCTACGAGCAGTACTTC
CASKATGMTYEQYF
>TRBD1|TRBJ2-2|few|TRBV5-5
TGTGCCAGCAGCTTGGGGGGACAGATCACCGGGGAGCTGTTTTTT
CASSLGGQITGELFF
>-|TRBJ2-5|few|TRBV7-2
TGTGCCAGCAGCTTCGGTCGTCTAGAGACCCAGTACTTC
CASSFGRLETQYF
>TRBD1|TRBJ1-4|-|TRBV2
TGTGCCAGCAGTGGGAGGGGGCGATATGAAAAACTGTTTTTT
CASSGRGRYEKLFF
>-|TRBJ1-6|few|TRBV20-1
TGCAGTGCTAATGGATATAATTCACCCCTCCACTTT
CSANGYNSPLHF